The T cell receptor beta chain under discussion was sequenced for a study of control samples from healthy donors and cancer patients. Method: immunoSEQ multiplex PCR; TCRdb's copy keeps in-frame clones and lacks some. Seen here are approximately 84,000 clones, almost 85% observed once, and the top ten hold 8.5% to 10%. The V and J ends lost 5 bases and 0 bases respectively, with 11 bases between them. The germline gives CDR1 SGHTA, CDR2 FQGNSA. This CDR3 has 16 residues. Material for sequencing was blood. This TCR derives from a woman in her fifties or sixties in good health. The chain joins TRBV7-2 to TRBJ2-6; D is uncertain. This CDR3 is CASSPLGTSGANVLTF. Here the CDR3 DNA reads TGTGCCAGCAGCCCTCTAGGAACCTCTGGGGCCAACGTCCTGACTTTC.